This T cell receptor beta chain was captured in a study of blood T cell repertoires in COVID-19. The CDR3 is made up of 16 amino acids. In germline, CDR1 is SGHVS, CDR2 FQNEAQ. J was trimmed by 5 bases and V by 6 bases; bases with no gene match: 10. Sequencing used immunoSEQ multiplex PCR; TCRdb keeps in-frame clones, though not all of them. The data contain some 50,000 clones, about 78% of them singletons. This chain links TRBV7-8 with TRBJ2-5; 12 bases agree with TRBD2. This receptor was identified in a human donor in a cohort sampled during active COVID-19. The sequenced sample consisted of peripheral blood. CDR3 nucleotide sequence: TGTGCCAGCAGGCCTACCCTAGCGGGGGGGCGGGAGACCCAGTACTTC. As protein: CASRPTLAGGRETQYF.